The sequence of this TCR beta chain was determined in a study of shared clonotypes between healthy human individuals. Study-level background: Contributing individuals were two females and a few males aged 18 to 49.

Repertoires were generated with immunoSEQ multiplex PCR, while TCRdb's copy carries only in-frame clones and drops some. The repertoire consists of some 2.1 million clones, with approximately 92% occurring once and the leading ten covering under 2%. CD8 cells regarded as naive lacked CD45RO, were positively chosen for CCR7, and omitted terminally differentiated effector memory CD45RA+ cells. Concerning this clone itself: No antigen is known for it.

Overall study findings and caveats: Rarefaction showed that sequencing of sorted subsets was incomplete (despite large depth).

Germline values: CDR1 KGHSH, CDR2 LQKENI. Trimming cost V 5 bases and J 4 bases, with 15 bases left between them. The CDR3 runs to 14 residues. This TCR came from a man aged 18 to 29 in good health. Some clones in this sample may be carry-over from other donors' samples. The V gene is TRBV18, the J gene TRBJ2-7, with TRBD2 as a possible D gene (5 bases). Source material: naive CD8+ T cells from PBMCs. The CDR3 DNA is TGTGCCAGCTCAGAACTCGGACTTCTTTACGAGCAGTACTTC. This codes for CASSELGLLYEQYF.